The 29 T cell receptor beta chains below come from one sample, sequenced in a study of cytomegalovirus exposure and HLA in healthy donors. PCR used 60 Vbeta primers and 13 Jbeta primers. Data came from immunoSEQ multiplex PCR; TCRdb stores just in-frame clones and leaves some out. This table holds 150,000 to 200,000 clones, 60% to 85% found once. Sequencing was performed on PBMCs. The source of these receptors is a female donor in good health and CMV-seronegative.

This clone was seen only once. This chain links TRBV10-3 with TRBJ1-1, with TRBD1 identical over 10 bases. V lost 5 bases and J lost 4; bases outside the gene matches: 7. This CDR3 has 15 amino acids. From germline, CDR1 is ENHRY and CDR2 SYGVKD. In DNA form, the CDR3 reads TGTGCCATCAGTCCGGGACAGGGGATAGTCACTGAAGCTTTCTTT. This gives the protein CAISPGQGIVTEAFF.

This sequence joins TRBV6-6 and TRBJ1-2; no clear D gene. V was shortened by 1 base and J by 1 base, with 13 bases between the two germline ends. Looked up from germline, CDR1 is MNHNY and CDR2 is SVGAGI (reference sequence). The CDR3 spans 16 residues. The CDR3 sequence is CASSYFSDTVNYGYTF. The CDR3 DNA reads TGTGCCAGCAGTTACTTTAGCGACACCGTTAACTATGGCTACACCTTC.

The V call is TRBV7-3, the J call TRBJ1-1, with 8 bases aligning to TRBD1. The CDR3 length is 17 residues. Germline V lookup: CDR1 SGHTA, CDR2 FQGTGA. The junction had 16 bases not matched to a gene; V was cut back by 5 bases and J by 5 bases. CDR3 sequence (DNA): TGTGCCAGCAGCCCGTCGACAGGGGAGGGGGTTCGGACTGAAGCTTTCTTT. It codes for CASSPSTGEGVRTEAFF.

The V call is TRBV11-2, the J call TRBJ2-2; the match to TRBD2 covers 11 bases. This CDR3 is 17 amino acids long. V dropped 3 bases and J dropped 8; count of bases not matched to a gene: 11. Germline-derived CDR1 and CDR2 are SGHAT and FQNNGV. The CDR3 DNA is TGTGCCAGCAGCTTCAAGACTAGCGGGGCCTACTTGGGGGAGCTGTTTTTT. This encodes CASSFKTSGAYLGELFF.

The V gene is TRBV5-1, the J gene TRBJ2-3, with D maybe TRBD2 (5 bases). The V gene's germline CDR1 is SGHRS and CDR2 YFSETQ. This CDR3 comprises 14 residues. Deletions cut 6 bases from V and 1 base from J, with 12 bases between. DNA for the CDR3: TGCGCCAGCAAGTCCGGGATGGGCACAGATACGCAGTATTTT. Residues: CASKSGMGTDTQYF.

This chain uses TRBV6-5 with TRBJ2-5; D may be TRBD2 (5 bases). Trimming removed 7 bases at V and 7 bases at J, with 16 bases between. Germline V CDR1 and CDR2: MNHEY, SVGAGI. The CDR3 is 13 amino acids. CDR3 DNA sequence: TGTGCCAGCACCCAGTCCGGGGTAGGGACCCAGTACTTC. Protein: CASTQSGVGTQYF.

The genes are TRBV7-9 and TRBJ2-5; no definite D call. The germline V gene has CDR1 SEHNR and CDR2 FQNEAQ (reference sequence). Trimming pared 5 bases from V and 2 bases from J, leaving 18 bases between. There are 16 residues in the CDR3. Here the CDR3 DNA reads TGTGCCAGCAGCCCGATGGATTTCCGAGGTCAAGAGACCCAGTACTTC. Protein sequence: CASSPMDFRGQETQYF.

This clone was found a few times. The chain employs TRBV20-1 and TRBJ1-1; maybe TRBD1 (5 bases). V was cut by 7 bases and J by 3 bases, with 9 bases left in between. The CDR3 runs to 11 residues. The germline V gene encodes CDR1 DFQATT and CDR2 SNEGSKA (reference sequence). The CDR3 DNA reads as TGCAGTGGATGGGGGGACACTGAAGCTTTCTTT. Translated: CSGWGDTEAFF.

The genes are TRBV7-9 and TRBJ1-4; 10 bases match TRBD1. This CDR3 has 14 residues. V trimming: 6 bases; J trimming: 5 bases; junction bases outside the gene matches: 3. Germline-derived CDR1 and CDR2 are SEHNR and FQNEAQ (reference sequence). The CDR3 loop reads CASSRTGGNEKLFF. The CDR3 nucleotides read TGTGCCAGCAGTCGGACAGGGGGAAATGAAAAACTGTTTTTT. Supplemented by reference TRBV7-9 and TRBJ1-4, the full variable domain reads DTGVSQNPRHKITKRGQNVTFRCDPISEHNRLYWYRQTLGQGPEFLTYFQNEAQLEKSRLLSDRFSAERPKGSFSTLEIQRTEQGDSAMYLCASSRTGGNEKLFFGSGTQLSVL.

This chain joins TRBV5-4 and TRBJ2-1; TRBD1 is a possible D gene (6 bases). This CDR3 has 17 residues. The V gene's germline CDR1 is SGHNT and CDR2 YYREEE (reference sequence). V lost 4 bases and J 6 bases, leaving 23 bases between the germline ends. CDR3 in amino acids: CASSQLITGSNGNEQFF. DNA for the CDR3: TGTGCCAGCAGCCAGTTAATTACAGGGTCGAACGGCAATGAGCAGTTCTTC.

The chain joins TRBV7-2 to TRBJ2-1; 8 nucleotides agree with TRBD2. The CDR3 totals 17 residues. Germline assignment: CDR1 SGHTA and CDR2 FQGNSA. Trimming removed 5 bases from V and 8 bases from J; junction bases left unmatched: 17. CDR3 sequence (DNA): TGTGCCAGCAGCGGAGGGGTTCGGCCGGGGGGGAGGGATGAGCAGTTCTTC. This encodes CASSGGVRPGGRDEQFF.

This sequence joins TRBV19 and TRBJ2-2; D gene unclear. The V gene lost 3 bases and the J gene lost 6 bases, with 5 bases spanning the gap. The length of the CDR3 is 12 residues. CDR1 is LNHDA and CDR2 is SQIVND in the germline V gene (reference sequence). The CDR3: CASSMGPGELFF. Written as DNA, the CDR3 is TGTGCCAGTAGTATGGGCCCCGGGGAGCTGTTTTTT.

This chain links TRBV2 with TRBJ2-5; maybe TRBD2 (5 bases). Germline V gene sequence: CDR1 SNHLY, CDR2 FYNNEI. Trimming stripped 1 base from V and 1 base from J, with 7 bases between. The CDR3 has 14 residues. The CDR3 coding sequence is TGTGCCAGCAGTGAAGGGCGGGTCCAAGAGACCCAGTACTTC. It specifies CASSEGRVQETQYF.

CDR3: CASSQALGGEFYEQYF. CDR3 in DNA: TGCGCCAGCAGCCAGGCATTAGGGGGGGAGTTCTACGAGCAGTACTTC. This sequence joins TRBV4-3 and TRBJ2-7, with a weak D call TRBD2 (7 bases). The V end was cut by 3 bases, the J end by 3 bases, with 18 bases between. Germline lookup yields CDR1 LGHNA and CDR2 YSLEER. The CDR3 loop spans 16 amino acids.

This rearrangement joins TRBV30 to TRBJ2-3; 8 bases map to TRBD1. This CDR3 is built from 15 residues. Trimming cost V 3 bases and J 3 bases; bases outside gene matches: 8. Germline V lookup: CDR1 GTSNPN, CDR2 SVGIG (reference sequence). CDR3 region: CAWSAQGALTDTQYF. The CDR3 DNA sequence: TGTGCCTGGAGCGCGCAGGGGGCTCTAACAGATACGCAGTATTTT. The variable domain in full, with the rest retrieved from reference TRBV30 and TRBJ2-3, is SQTIHQWPATLVQPVGSPLSLECTVEGTSNPNLYWYRQAAGRGLQLLFYSVGIGQISSEVPQNLSASRPQDRQFILSSKKLLLSDSGFYLCAWSAQGALTDTQYFGPGTRLTVL.

The chain couples TRBV7-9 to TRBJ2-7; D remains unclear. In germline, CDR1 is SEHNR, CDR2 FQNEAQ (reference sequence). CDR3 length equals 14 residues. The V gene lost 5 bases and the J gene lost 2 bases, with 13 bases spanning the gap. The CDR3 here is CASSLLVAPYEQYF. The DNA of the CDR3 is TGTGCCAGCAGCCTACTGGTAGCTCCCTACGAGCAGTACTTC.

J is TRBJ2-1 and V is TRBV7-8; 7 positions match TRBD2. CDR3 size: 15 residues. The germline CDR1 and CDR2 sequences are SGHVS and FQNEAQ. With V trimmed by 9 bases and J by 7 bases, 15 bases remained unmatched. CDR3 nucleotides: TGTGCCAGTTGTTTTGGGAGGGAGTGGATGAATGAGCAGTTCTTC. This translates into CASCFGREWMNEQFF.

This sequence joins TRBV30 and TRBJ1-4, with a possible D match to TRBD1 (5 bases). V was trimmed by 2 bases and J by 7 bases, leaving 11 bases between them. Germline assignment: CDR1 GTSNPN and CDR2 SVGIG (reference sequence). The CDR3 extends over 13 amino acids. The chain's CDR3 is CAWSSTAGEKLFF. The CDR3 DNA reads TGTGCCTGGAGTTCGACAGCAGGTGAAAAACTGTTTTTT. The variable domain in full, with the rest retrieved from reference TRBV30 and TRBJ1-4, is SQTIHQWPATLVQPVGSPLSLECTVEGTSNPNLYWYRQAAGRGLQLLFYSVGIGQISSEVPQNLSASRPQDRQFILSSKKLLLSDSGFYLCAWSSTAGEKLFFGSGTQLSVL.

V is TRBV5-4 and J is TRBJ2-1; 10 bases align to TRBD2. The CDR3 totals 15 residues. J lost 2 bases, V lost 7 bases, and 6 bases had no gene match. Per germline, CDR1 SGHNT and CDR2 YYREEE (reference sequence). This CDR3 is CASVPSGGTYNEQFF. CDR3 nucleotides: TGTGCCAGCGTCCCTAGCGGGGGAACCTACAATGAGCAGTTCTTC.

The V and J genes are TRBV13 and TRBJ2-7; 8 bases agree with TRBD1. The ends lost 5 bases at V and 5 bases at J; junction bases unmatched: 11. There are 15 residues in the CDR3. Germline V gene data show CDR1 as PRHDT and CDR2 as FYEKMQ (reference sequence). The CDR3 here is CASSPPRTGSNEQYF. The CDR3 DNA follows: TGTGCCAGCAGCCCACCGAGGACAGGGAGTAACGAGCAGTACTTC.

The V call is TRBV9, the J call TRBJ1-1; D is unclear. The germline V and J ends were trimmed by 1 base and 0 bases, with 10 bases remaining between them. Germline CDR1 reads SGDLS; CDR2 reads YYNGEE. This CDR3 has 15 amino acids. The CDR3 protein is CASSVNSFVNTEAFF. As DNA, the CDR3 is TGTGCCAGCAGCGTAAACAGCTTCGTGAACACTGAAGCTTTCTTT.

This chain joins TRBV7-6 and TRBJ1-1; 7 nucleotides line up with TRBD1. The CDR3 length is 12 residues. The germline V gene encodes CDR1 SGHVS and CDR2 FNYEAQ. The V and J ends lost 1 base and 11 bases, in that order; junction bases with no gene match: 4. This chain's CDR3 is CASSLGRGTAFF. CDR3 nucleotide sequence: TGTGCCAGCAGCTTAGGCAGGGGGACCGCTTTCTTT.

V and J are TRBV7-9 and TRBJ2-7, with 8 bases fitting TRBD1. With V trimmed by 1 base and J by 4 bases, 6 bases remained unmatched. The CDR3 extends over 15 amino acids. Germline V lookup: CDR1 SEHNR, CDR2 FQNEAQ (reference sequence). The CDR3 DNA is TGTGCCAGCAGCTTAGGGACAGGGAAGGGGTACGAGCAGTACTTC. Translated, it gives CASSLGTGKGYEQYF.

This chain connects TRBV6-5 to TRBJ2-4; 8 nucleotides align to TRBD2. Unmatched junction bases numbered 4, after V lost 9 bases and J lost 0 bases. Germline CDR1 reads MNHEY; CDR2 reads SVGAGI. The CDR3 consists of 14 residues. DNA for the CDR3: TGTGCCAGTAGCGGGAACGTAGCCAAAAACATTCAGTACTTC. Translating gives CASSGNVAKNIQYF.

The chain couples TRBV15 to TRBJ2-2; a weak D match, TRBD1 (6 bases). The CDR3 has 17 amino acids. Germline V gene sequence: CDR1 LNHNV, CDR2 YYDKDF (reference sequence). Trimming removed 1 base at V and 6 bases at J, with 18 bases between. The CDR3 coding sequence is TGTGCCACCAGCAGAGTGGGACACCGAGTCCTCCCCGGGGAGCTGTTTTTT. It is translated as CATSRVGHRVLPGELFF.

The table lists this clone with a count of one. This sequence joins TRBV5-8 and TRBJ1-4, with D unclear. V gave up 2 bases and J gave up 16 bases, with 9 bases separating them. In germline, CDR1 is SGHTS, CDR2 YDEGEE. This CDR3 is 10 amino acids long. CDR3: CASSLIAGFF. As DNA, the CDR3 is TGTGCCAGCAGCTTAATAGCGGGGTTTTTT.

The chain employs TRBV2 and TRBJ1-1; TRBD1 agrees at 7 bases. The CDR3 runs 13 residues. J was trimmed by 7 bases and V by 8 bases; bases with no gene match: 10. Germline values: CDR1 SNHLY, CDR2 FYNNEI. The CDR3 sequence: CASQDRSSLEAFF. In nucleotides, the CDR3 is TGTGCCAGCCAGGACAGGTCCTCACTTGAAGCTTTCTTT.

The chain has TRBV15 and TRBJ2-7; 15 bases align to TRBD2. This CDR3 comprises 17 residues. After removal of 4 bases from V and 6 bases from J, the junction contained 10 bases not matched to a gene. Germline V gene data show CDR1 as LNHNV and CDR2 as YYDKDF (reference sequence). CDR3 nucleotides: TGTGCCACCAGCAAAGGACTAGCGGGAGGGCCGGTCCTCGAGCAGTACTTC. Encoded protein: CATSKGLAGGPVLEQYF.

The V gene is TRBV9, the J gene TRBJ2-1; 12 positions agree with TRBD2. The germline CDR1 and CDR2 sequences are SGDLS and YYNGEE. The CDR3 is 17 amino acids. V shed 3 bases, J shed 3 bases, and the junction held 7 bases outside the gene matches. The CDR3: CASSAPSGRAFYNEQFF. As DNA, the CDR3 is TGTGCCAGCAGCGCACCTAGCGGGAGGGCCTTCTACAATGAGCAGTTCTTC.